The source of this TCR beta chain is a study of beta chain features in type 1 diabetes (dated by TCRdb to the late 2010s). About the full investigation: No differences in mean age, gender distribution, total cell number or subset yield were found between patients and healthy donors. A total of about 99,000,000 sorted cells were examined across all samples, and RNA yield correlated strongly with the number of cells per subset. The study compared TCRB repertoires of sorted circulating CD4+ T cell subsets between recently diagnosed type 1 diabetes patients and matched healthy donors. Naive and central memory subsets were obtained from all 30 or so donors, but regulatory and stem cell-like memory subsets were isolated from only 8 patients and 8 healthy donors.

The research as a whole found: Naive, central memory and regulatory TCRB repertoires appeared to be more alike among patients than among healthy donors. Type 1 diabetes patients showed a moderate but significant shortening of TCRB CDR3 length in all four CD4+ subsets. At VDJ recombination sites, type 1 diabetes patients had fewer insertions and more deleted nucleotides, which implies abnormalities in thymic rearrangement. Because small numbers of individuals were included in the HLA sub-analyses, any influence of HLA type on TCRB rearrangement was left unresolved. PCR might favor shorter templates, but patient and control samples were amplified and corrected together, so any skew would affect both groups equally. Because cDNA was sequenced instead of genomic DNA, highly expressing activated cells could be over-represented, though the groups showed no difference in activation or CD3 levels.

V loses 4 bases, J loses 8 bases, and the germline ends lie 14 bases apart. From the cysteine up to the phenylalanine, the CDR3 has a length of 13 residues. Left in the record is the CDR3 DNA by itself, 39 bases read in frame from the first base. CDR1 and CDR2, looked up from the germline V gene, are MDHEN and SYDVKM. All of the isolated RNA was reverse transcribed with the High Capacity cDNA Reverse Transcription Kit, so expressed TCRB transcripts were sequenced. Deep immunoSEQ sequencing was performed on naive, central memory and regulatory T cell samples, with an average of roughly 3.6 million total reads per sample. Sorted cells were lysed in RLT buffer, and RNA was extracted using DNase-treated RNeasy Micro or Mini kits according to cell number. To prevent cross-contamination, each cell subset was processed individually, whereas patient and healthy donor samples were processed jointly. TCRB sequences were amplified from cDNA with the immunoSEQ multiplex PCR, producing 87-bp fragments spanning the CDR3 region. The amplicons were sequenced using the Illumina HiSeq platform. As for the original processing: Synthetic template baselines were used to correct PCR bias computationally, reads within Hamming distance 2 were collapsed, and singletons that could not be merged were discarded. By aligning reads against IMGT, V, D and J genes, CDR3 length, and insertions or deletions at six rearrangement sites were assigned. Clonotype counts were normalized to sorted cell number within each subset before computing true diversity and Gini coefficients with the tcR R package. Repertoire sharing was quantified using the overlap coefficient calculated on TCRB nucleotide sequences. Out-of-frame TCRB sequences from naive cells were analyzed to stand in for the pre-selection repertoire. TCRdb mirrors the immuneACCESS table, restricted to in-frame sequences. Some clones are absent from its copies; in checked studies, under half trace to an unresolved V gene, and the reason for the others is unknown. V, J and clone size are taken as reported in that table, and D and trimming were inferred from the DNA itself. Present in this sample are around 250,000 clones, about 14% of which were seen just once. The top ten constitute roughly 0.019% of the sample.

From each donor, a single peripheral blood sample of about 100 mL on average was drawn into heparinised tubes. A BD FACSAria II and a panel including CD45RO, CCR7, CD25, CD127, CD95 and CD27 were used to sort naive, central memory, regulatory and stem cell-like memory CD4+ T cells. A purity above 98% was achieved for all sorted populations. PBMCs were separated immediately by Lymphoprep density gradient centrifugation and were stained directly, without being cultured. So that batch effects would be minimized, each experiment stained and sorted samples in pairs, pairing one healthy donor with one patient. Worth noting for this clone: This clone's antigen is unknown. No much larger clonotype is one base removed from it; base qualities were not supplied.

The rearrangement combines TRBV28 with TRBJ1-2, with the D gene call left open. Specimen: naive CD4+ T cells from blood. The cell subset or site label for this specimen denotes: true naive CD4+ T cells. The source of this sequence is a man younger than 45 with type 1 diabetes. The CDR3 amino acid sequence is: CASSSPGSRGYTF. The sequence in DNA is TGTGCCAGCAGTTCCCCCGGGAGTCGGGGCTACACCTTC.